The T cell receptor beta chain under discussion was sequenced for a study of cytomegalovirus exposure and HLA in healthy donors. The V gene end was trimmed by 9 bases and the J gene end by 2 bases; junction bases not matched to a gene: 5. Germline-derived CDR1 and CDR2 are MNHNS and SASEGT. This CDR3 region has 13 residues. PCR used 60 Vbeta primers and 13 Jbeta primers. The repertoire was sequenced with immunoSEQ multiplex PCR; TCRdb's copy has only in-frame clones and lacks some. The top ten hold less than 40% of the sample, which has over 70,000 clones, roughly 80% seen once. This TCR derives from a man aged 45 to 65 in good health and CMV-seropositive. The chain carries TRBV6-1 and TRBJ2-7, with 9 bases lining up with TRBD2. Sequenced: PBMCs. CDR3 coding DNA: TGTGCCAGTATGACTAGCGGAACCTACGAGCAGTACTTC. Its protein product is CASMTSGTYEQYF.